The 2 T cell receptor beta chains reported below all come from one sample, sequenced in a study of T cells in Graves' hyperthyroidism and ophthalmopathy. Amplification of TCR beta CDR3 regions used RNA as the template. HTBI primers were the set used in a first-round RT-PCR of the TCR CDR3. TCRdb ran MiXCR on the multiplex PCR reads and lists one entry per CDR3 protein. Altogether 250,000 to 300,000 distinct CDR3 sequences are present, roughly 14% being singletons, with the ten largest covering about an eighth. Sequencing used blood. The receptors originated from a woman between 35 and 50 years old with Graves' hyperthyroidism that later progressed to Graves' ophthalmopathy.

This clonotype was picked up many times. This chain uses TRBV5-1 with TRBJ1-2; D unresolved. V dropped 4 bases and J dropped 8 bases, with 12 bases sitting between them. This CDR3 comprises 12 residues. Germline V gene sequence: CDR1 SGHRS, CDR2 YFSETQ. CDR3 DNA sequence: TGCGCCAGCAGCGCCTCTAACCTGGGCTACACCTTC. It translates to CASSASNLGYTF.

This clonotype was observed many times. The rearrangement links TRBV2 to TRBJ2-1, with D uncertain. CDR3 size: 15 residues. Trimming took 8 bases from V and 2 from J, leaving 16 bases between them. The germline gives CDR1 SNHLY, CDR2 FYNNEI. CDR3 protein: CASLSFGRAYNEQFF. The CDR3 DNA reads TGTGCCAGCCTATCGTTTGGACGCGCCTACAATGAGCAGTTCTTC. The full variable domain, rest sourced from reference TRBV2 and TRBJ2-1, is EPEVTQTPSHQVTQMGQEVILRCVPISNHLYFYWYRQILGQKVEFLVSFYNNEISEKSEIFDDQFSVERPDGSNFTLKIRSTKLEDSAMYFCASLSFGRAYNEQFFGPGTRLTVL.